This T cell receptor (beta chain) was sequenced in a study of OX40 agonist ivuxolimab in advanced cancers. Study-level background: Patients received ivuxolimab, an agonistic anti-OX40 (CD134) antibody. Whole-study findings and limits: CD4+ and CD8+ T cells in blood underwent clonal expansion by week 6 at 0.1 to 3.0 mg/kg. No antigen was identified for the clonally expanded peripheral T cells. Researchers report that CD8+ T cells had, on average, more expanded clones than CD4+.

Note on this clone: Its antigen is not known.

This table comes from immunoSEQ multiplex PCR, and its TCRdb copy is limited to in-frame clones, with some not included. This repertoire shows some 57,000 clones, more than 65% found once; its top ten account for under 0.65%. This sample comprised CD4+ or CD8+ T cells sorted from blood, obtained in a trial of the OX40 agonist ivuxolimab. The receptor was isolated from an adult with an advanced solid tumor such as melanoma, head and neck, liver or kidney cancer.

The CDR3 is CASSYGVRGEQYF. The CDR3 region has the DNA TGTGCCAGCAGTTACGGGGTAAGGGGCGAGCAGTACTTC. The chain couples TRBV6-5 to TRBJ2-5, with a weak D call TRBD1 (5 bases). The DNA end is more similar to TRBJ2-7, so the J call may be wrong. This CDR3 spans 13 amino acids. Germline values: CDR1 MNHEY, CDR2 SVGAGI.